Below are 20 T cell receptor beta chains sequenced from a single sample in a study of blood T cell repertoires in COVID-19. Clones were read by immunoSEQ multiplex PCR, and TCRdb kept only the in-frame ones, dropping some. The top ten hold 2.4% of the sample, which has 160,000 or so clones, 80% to 90% seen once. Sequenced sample: peripheral blood. The receptor source for this set is a woman aged 70 to 79 with acute or convalescent COVID-19.

V and J are TRBV10-1 and TRBJ2-4, with D maybe TRBD1 (6 bases). V was clipped by 3 bases and J by 9 bases, with 21 bases between them. In germline, CDR1 is WNHNN, CDR2 SYGVQD (reference sequence). This CDR3 contains 16 residues. As DNA, the CDR3 is TGCGCCAGCAGTGACGGACAGCCGTCCCAAAAAGGCATTCAGTACTTC. It specifies CASSDGQPSQKGIQYF.

Note on this clone: Sequence at one end of the junction differs from germline and may be a read error. The genes are TRBV5-1 and TRBJ2-1, with 7 bases aligning to TRBD1. The CDR3 consists of 11 residues. CDR1 is SGHRS, CDR2 YFSETQ, per germline. This CDR3 is CASSSDREQFF. For the CDR3, the DNA is TGCGCCAGCAGTTCCGACAGGGAGCAATTCTTC.

This chain links TRBV12-3 or TRBV12-4 with TRBJ1-1; D call uncertain. Trimming pared 3 bases from V and 5 bases from J, leaving 10 bases between. The CDR3 runs 13 residues. For the CDR3, the DNA is TGTGCCAGCAGTTTTAACAGTTGGACTGAAGCTTTCTTT. It specifies CASSFNSWTEAFF.

The gene calls are TRBV2 and TRBJ2-2; a weak D match, TRBD2 (5 bases). The CDR3 sequence is 11 residues long. Germline V CDR1 and CDR2: SNHLY, FYNNEI. V lost 6 bases and J lost 7, with 6 bases in between. CDR3 nucleotides: TGTGCCAGCAGGGGGAGCGGGGAGCTGTTTTTT. Translation: CASRGSGELFF. Supplemented by reference TRBV2 and TRBJ2-2, the full variable domain reads EPEVTQTPSHQVTQMGQEVILRCVPISNHLYFYWYRQILGQKVEFLVSFYNNEISEKSEIFDDQFSVERPDGSNFTLKIRSTKLEDSAMYFCASRGSGELFFGEGSRLTVL.

The V call is TRBV3-1 (or the pseudogene TRBV3-2), the J call TRBJ2-7; 8 nucleotides line up with TRBD1. Germline assignment: CDR1 LGHDT and CDR2 YNNKEL (reference sequence). With 4 bases clipped from V and 6 bases from J, the junction kept 2 bases outside the gene matches. The CDR3 loop spans 12 amino acids. The CDR3 sequence is CASSPGTGEQYV. In DNA, the CDR3 is TGTGCCAGCAGCCCGGGGACAGGCGAGCAGTACGTC.

The chain links TRBV2 to TRBJ1-1, with 7 bases fitting TRBD1. Germline V lookup: CDR1 SNHLY, CDR2 FYNNEI. The CDR3 length is 13 residues. V lost 6 bases and J lost 6; bases outside the gene matches: 7. CDR3 amino acids: CASRADRDSEAFF. The CDR3 bases are TGTGCCAGCAGGGCTGACAGGGACTCTGAAGCTTTCTTT.

The V call is TRBV3-1 (or the pseudogene TRBV3-2), the J call TRBJ2-6; no reliable D call. The CDR3 loop spans 15 amino acids. Trimming removed 1 base from V and 0 bases from J, with 4 bases in between. Germline CDR1 reads LGHDT; CDR2 reads YNNKEL (reference sequence). The CDR3 here is CASSQVGSGANVLTF. In DNA, the CDR3 is TGTGCCAGCAGCCAAGTCGGCTCTGGGGCCAACGTCCTGACTTTC.

This clone was seen once. This sequence joins TRBV29-1 and TRBJ1-4; 10 bases are a match to TRBD1. The V gene end was trimmed by 5 bases and the J gene end by 3 bases; junction bases not matched to a gene: 9. Germline CDR1 reads SQVTM; CDR2 reads ANQGSEA. The CDR3 has 16 amino acids. CDR3 nucleotide sequence: TGCAGCGTTCAAGGGGACAGGGGTTATCCTAATGAAAAACTGTTTTTT. Protein: CSVQGDRGYPNEKLFF.

The rearrangement links TRBV5-1 to TRBJ2-5, with 11 bases identical to TRBD2. Germline V gene sequence: CDR1 SGHRS, CDR2 YFSETQ. Unmatched junction bases numbered 12, after V lost 3 bases and J lost 5 bases. CDR3 length: 17 amino acids. The CDR3 here is CASSYLGVLAGAETQYF. The CDR3 DNA follows: TGCGCCAGCAGCTACTTGGGGGTACTAGCGGGGGCTGAGACCCAGTACTTC.

This clone was seen just once. The chain links TRBV11-2 to TRBJ1-1, with a weak D call TRBD1 (5 bases). V was cut by 0 bases and J by 3 bases, with 11 bases left in between. The CDR3 covers 15 residues. Per germline, CDR1 SGHAT and CDR2 FQNNGV. DNA of the CDR3: TGTGCCAGCAGCTTAGATGGAGGGGCCCACACTGAAGCTTTCTTT. Amino acid sequence: CASSLDGGAHTEAFF.

This sequence joins TRBV5-1 and TRBJ2-5; 12 nucleotides line up with TRBD1. Germline CDR1 reads SGHRS; CDR2 reads YFSETQ. V lost 0 bases and J lost 5; bases outside the gene matches: 5. The CDR3 runs to 16 residues. The CDR3 DNA reads as TGCGCCAGCAGCTTGGCCGGGACAGGGGGCGGTGAGACCCAGTACTTC. Amino acids: CASSLAGTGGGETQYF.

This clone turned up a few times. The gene calls are TRBV2 and TRBJ1-5; perhaps TRBD1 as D (5 bases). Germline-derived CDR1 and CDR2 are SNHLY and FYNNEI. The CDR3 loop spans 13 amino acids. CDR3: CASQGVRNQPQHF. Here the CDR3 DNA reads TGTGCGTCACAAGGGGTTAGAAATCAGCCCCAGCATTTT.

The chain is built from TRBV7-2 and TRBJ1-2; possible D gene TRBD1, 6 bases. This CDR3 contains 13 residues. Per germline, CDR1 SGHTA and CDR2 FQGNSA. V dropped 6 bases and J dropped 5 bases, with 13 bases sitting between them. The CDR3 DNA is TGTGCCAGCAGTCTAGAGGGACATTATGGCTACACCTTC. Protein sequence: CASSLEGHYGYTF.

This chain links TRBV10-3 with TRBJ1-2; no clear D gene. Germline CDR1 and CDR2: ENHRY and SYGVKD. V gave up 7 bases and J gave up 2 bases, with 11 bases separating them. The CDR3 length is 13 residues. CDR3 residues: CAITDALNYGYTF. In DNA, the CDR3 is TGTGCCATCACAGATGCACTAAACTATGGCTACACCTTC.

The rearrangement joins TRBV27 to TRBJ2-7; the match to TRBD1 covers 8 bases. Germline V lookup: CDR1 MNHEY, CDR2 SMNVEV (reference sequence). J lost 3 bases, V lost 2 bases, and 3 bases had no gene match. This CDR3 region has 14 residues. Written as DNA, the CDR3 is TGTGCCAGCAGTTTACCGGGACAGGTCTACGAGCAGTACTTC. It specifies CASSLPGQVYEQYF.

This clone has more than one count but fewer than ten. The V gene is TRBV12-3 or TRBV12-4, the J gene TRBJ1-4; 7 positions agree with TRBD1. This CDR3 contains 13 residues. V shed 9 bases, J shed 5 bases, and the junction held 6 bases outside the gene matches. The CDR3 loop reads CASKGGSNEKLFF. For the CDR3, the DNA is TGTGCCAGTAAAGGGGGCTCGAATGAAAAACTGTTTTTT.

This clone was counted once. The J gene is TRBJ1-2, the V gene TRBV5-6, with D maybe TRBD1 (6 bases). The germline V and J ends were trimmed by 6 bases and 4 bases, with 31 bases remaining between them. This CDR3 has 19 amino acids. Germline assignment: CDR1 SGHDT and CDR2 YYEEEE. The CDR3 sequence: CASISIGTFRDTGSYGYTF. CDR3 in DNA: TGTGCCAGCATTTCAATTGGAACGTTTCGGGACACCGGTTCCTATGGCTACACCTTC.

This chain uses TRBV20-1 with TRBJ1-2; D not resolved. Germline V gives CDR1 DFQATT, CDR2 SNEGSKA (reference sequence). The CDR3 length is 10 residues. V lost 5 bases and J 3 bases, leaving 4 bases between the germline ends. Written as DNA, the CDR3 is TGCAGTGCTCCCTACTATGGCTACACCTTC. This encodes CSAPYYGYTF.

The genes are TRBV7-2 and TRBJ1-3, with D perhaps TRBD1 (5 bases). Germline loops: CDR1 SGHTA, CDR2 FQGNSA. The V gene lost 3 bases and the J gene lost 4 bases, with 13 bases spanning the gap. CDR3 length equals 15 residues. The CDR3 spells CASSLEGVLGNTIYF. For the CDR3, the DNA is TGTGCCAGCAGCTTGGAAGGGGTTCTGGGAAACACCATATATTTT.

V gene TRBV7-9 combines with J gene TRBJ2-1; maybe TRBD1 (6 bases). The CDR3 totals 15 residues. Trimming removed 5 bases from V and 7 bases from J, with 18 bases in between. The germline V gene has CDR1 SEHNR and CDR2 FQNEAQ (reference sequence). CDR3 nucleotide sequence: TGTGCCAGCAGCCCTAGACAGGAGCTACGGAATGAGCAGTTCTTC. This encodes CASSPRQELRNEQFF.